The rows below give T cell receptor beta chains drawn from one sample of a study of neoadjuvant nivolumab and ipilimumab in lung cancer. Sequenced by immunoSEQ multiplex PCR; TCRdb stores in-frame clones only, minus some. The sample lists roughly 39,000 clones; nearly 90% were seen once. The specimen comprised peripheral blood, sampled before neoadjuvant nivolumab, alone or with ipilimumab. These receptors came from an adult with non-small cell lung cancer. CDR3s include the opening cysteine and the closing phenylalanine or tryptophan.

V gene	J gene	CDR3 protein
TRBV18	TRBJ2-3	CASSPEQGSTTDTQYF
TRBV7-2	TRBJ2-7	CASSFEVGFPSEQYF
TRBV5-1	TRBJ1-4	CASSLAGTGALEKLFF
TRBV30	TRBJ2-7	CAWRASGPYEQYF
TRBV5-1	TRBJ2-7	CASSLGSASYEQYF
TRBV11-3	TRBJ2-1	CASSPGTSGNNEQFF
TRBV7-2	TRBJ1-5	CASSLRGDSNQPQHF
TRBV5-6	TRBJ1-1	CASNPPGQGASEAFF
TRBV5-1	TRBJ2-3	CASSLASSGTDTQYF
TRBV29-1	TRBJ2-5	CSVGTGGGETQYF
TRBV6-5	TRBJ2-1	CASRGTRRKDEQFF
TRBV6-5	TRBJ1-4	CASRTALPGEKLFF
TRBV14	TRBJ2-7	CASSLTRSYEQYF
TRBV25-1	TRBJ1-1	CASSEWENRGTEAFF
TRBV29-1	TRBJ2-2	CSVEDDRANTGELFF
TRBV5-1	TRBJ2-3	CASSSYGTSGRVTDTQYF
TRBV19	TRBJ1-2	CASSIRGQVYGYTF
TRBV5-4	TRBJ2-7	CASSLEYEQYF
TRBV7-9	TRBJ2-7	CASSFQGGEQYF
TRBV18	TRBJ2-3	CASSRGAGTDTQYF
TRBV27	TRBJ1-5	CASSPWGADQPQHF
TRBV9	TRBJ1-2	CASSVSPLPGYGYTF
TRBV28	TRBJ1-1	CASSLTGTATEAFF
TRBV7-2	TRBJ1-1	CASSLGFRGAAINTEAFF
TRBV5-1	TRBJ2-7	CASSLSGNGGYEQYF
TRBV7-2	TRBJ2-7	CASSSGLRTGAWEQYF
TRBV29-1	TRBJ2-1	CSVVESNEQFF
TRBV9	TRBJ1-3	CASSTDSNGNTIYF
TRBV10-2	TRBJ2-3	CASSEGGVSTDTQYF
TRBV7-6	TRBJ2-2	CASSFRGPSLTDTGELFF
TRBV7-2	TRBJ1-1	CASSRRSENTEAFF